The sequence of this T cell receptor beta chain was determined in a study of T cell responses to AZD1222 COVID-19 vaccine. The wider study: Combined were second doses at about 4 or about 12 weeks. Study findings and constraints: The number of AZD1222 recipients seropositive at baseline was only five or six. White British people made up most donors, females outnumbered males, and clonal diversity was possibly underestimated.

To note about this clone: Its target is not known.

Using immunoSEQ multiplex PCR, the repertoire was profiled, and TCRdb retains in-frame clones only, with some absent. Here the sample spans roughly 170,000 clones, about 91% being singletons. V lost 2 bases to trimming and J lost 4 bases; unmatched junction nucleotides: 4. This CDR3 is 13 amino acids long. Germline assignment: CDR1 GTSNPN and CDR2 SVGIG (reference sequence). The V gene is TRBV30, the J gene TRBJ1-1; 7 bases are a match to TRBD1. The TCR comes from an adult in good health. The sequencing used peripheral blood, collected on day 0 of AZD1222 vaccination. The CDR3 DNA is TGTGCCTGGAGTTCACAGGGGAGCACTGAAGCTTTCTTT. It is translated as CAWSSQGSTEAFF.